This T cell receptor (beta chain) was recorded in a study of PD-1 blockade in classical Hodgkin lymphoma. Study-level findings and limits: Undefined causes, possibly disease activity or prior therapy, underlie the repertoire differences. As was reported, newly diagnosed patients showed lower baseline TCR diversity than healthy donors did. Those starting nivolumab under 1 year post-ASCT were excluded.

V gave up 0 bases and J gave up 3 bases, with 7 bases separating them. Germline CDR1 is SGHDT and CDR2 is YYEEEE. The CDR3 sequence is 13 residues long. Concerning this clone itself: Antigen specificity is unknown.

Time point in this sample: cycle 4 day 1 (C4D1), after 6 weeks of nivolumab. The patients all showed relapse after autologous stem cell transplantation, while their brentuximab vedotin exposure varied. PBMCs were thawed, and CD8+ T cells were then isolated from them by magnetic negative selection. Sequencing used immunoSEQ multiplex PCR; TCRdb keeps in-frame clones, though not all of them. Of 6,000 to 8,000 clones in the sample, 60% to 80% were seen once. Sequences were derived from CD8+ T cells from blood, sampled before the fourth cycle of nivolumab. V is TRBV5-6 and J is TRBJ2-7; D not certain. This TCR was sampled from a human donor with classical Hodgkin lymphoma. The CDR3 is CASSLGHYYEQYF. In DNA, the CDR3 is TGTGCCAGCAGCTTGGGACATTACTACGAGCAGTACTTC. Combining the CDR3 with reference TRBV5-6 and TRBJ2-7 gives the whole variable domain DAGVTQSPTHLIKTRGQQVTLRCSPKSGHDTVSWYQQALGQGPQFIFQYYEEEERQRGNFPDRFSGHQFPNYSSELNVNALLLGDSALYLCASSLGHYYEQYFGPGTRLTVT.